A single sample is the source of the 32 T cell receptor beta chains below, sequenced in a study of post-analysis software for immune sequencing data. Study conclusions and caveats: Patients showed TRBV5-6, TRBV5-1 and TRBV20-1 among a handful of TRBV segments more frequent than in controls.

Included in the TCR beta cDNA libraries were unique molecular identifiers. Using its own MiXCR run on the PCR reads, TCRdb lists one record per CDR3 protein. The sample yields about 570,000 distinct CDR3 sequences, approximately 34% seen once. No antigen has been assigned to these receptors. The sequencing sample was made of blood. These receptors all stem from a girl aged 2-17 years with multiple sclerosis.

The table lists this clonotype with a few counts. V usage is TRBV7-2 and J usage is TRBJ2-1; the D gene could be TRBD1 or TRBD2 (5 bases each). The V gene lost 3 bases and the J gene lost 9 bases, with 12 bases spanning the gap. CDR1 SGHTA and CDR2 FQGNSA come from the germline V gene. The CDR3 totals 13 residues. Here the CDR3 DNA reads TGTGCCAGCAGCTTGCCGAGGGGCATTGAGCAGTTCTTC. It codes for CASSLPRGIEQFF.

Of note for this clonotype: The junction differs from germline at one of its ends, possibly a read error. The chain links TRBV5-1 to TRBJ2-5; 7 positions match TRBD2. Germline V lookup: CDR1 SGHRS, CDR2 YFSETQ. This CDR3 region has 15 residues. Written as DNA, the CDR3 is TGCGCCAGCAGAACCTACTTGTCGGGGGGAGAGGCCCAGTACTTC. Translation: CASRTYLSGGEAQYF.

The CDR3 is CASSSSSGAGELFF. The DNA for the CDR3 is TGCGCCAGCAGCTCCTCTTCTGGCGCCGGGGAGCTGTTTTTT. The chain has TRBV5-1 and TRBJ2-2; D is unresolved. Trimming cost V 3 bases and J 6 bases, with 12 bases left between them. Germline V gene lookup returns CDR1 SGHRS and CDR2 YFSETQ. This CDR3 has 14 residues.

This rearrangement joins TRBV12-3 or TRBV12-4 to TRBJ1-5, with D possibly matching TRBD1 (5 bases). Deletions cut 8 bases from V and 3 bases from J, with 14 bases between. There are 14 residues in the CDR3. The CDR3: CASSPGRHNQPQHF. CDR3 DNA sequence: TGTGCCAGCTCACCGGGACGGCACAATCAGCCCCAGCATTTT.

There are a few counts of this clonotype. The gene calls are TRBV12-3 or TRBV12-4 and TRBJ2-7; D not resolved. The DNA matches TRBJ2-4 better at its end, which makes the J call doubtful. The CDR3 runs 17 residues. CDR3 in amino acids: CASSLALGFPAKNIQYF. In DNA, the CDR3 is TGTGCCAGCAGTTTAGCGCTGGGCTTCCCAGCCAAAAACATTCAGTACTTC.

V is TRBV5-1 and J is TRBJ2-3, with TRBD2 matching 10 bases. CDR1 and CDR2 from the germline V gene are SGHRS and YFSETQ. Trimming cost V 3 bases and J 7 bases; bases outside gene matches: 8. The CDR3 has 15 amino acids. The CDR3, as DNA: TGCGCCAGCAGCTCCACCAGCGGGGGGGCGAATACGCAGTATTTT. It codes for CASSSTSGGANTQYF. Looking up the rest from reference TRBV5-1 and TRBJ2-3 gives the full variable domain: KAGVTQTPRYLIKTRGQQVTLSCSPISGHRSVSWYQQTPGQGLQFLFEYFSETQRNKGNFPGRFSGRQFSNSRSEMNVSTLELGDSALYLCASSSTSGGANTQYFGPGTRLTVL.

The rearrangement uses TRBV2 and TRBJ1-5, with 7 nucleotides matching TRBD1. V was pared by 5 bases and J by 2 bases, with 6 bases of the junction left unmatched. The germline CDR1 and CDR2 sequences are SNHLY and FYNNEI. The CDR3 runs 15 residues. The CDR3 region has the DNA TGTGCCAGCAGTACCCGACAGGGTCGCAATCAGCCCCAGCATTTT. This encodes CASSTRQGRNQPQHF.

Remarks on this clonotype: This could be a read error, since a much larger clone is one nucleotide away. This chain's CDR3 is CAISVSVQFGQYF. In DNA form, the CDR3 reads TGTGCCATCAGTGTGTCGGTCCAATTCGGACAGTACTTC. This chain connects TRBV10-3 to TRBJ2-7, with no clear D. The CDR3 spans 13 residues. CDR1 is ENHRY and CDR2 is SYGVKD in the germline V gene. Trimming pared 4 bases from V and 10 bases from J, leaving 17 bases between.

This clonotype came up once. The chain employs TRBV10-3 and TRBJ2-5; possibly TRBD2 for D (5 bases). Near its end, the DNA agrees better with TRBJ2-7, so the J call may be wrong. CDR3 length: 13 amino acids. Germline CDR1 reads ENHRY; CDR2 reads SYGVKD. The chain's CDR3 is CAIAAGTHPEQYF. CDR3 DNA sequence: TGTGCCATCGCGGCGGGTACCCATCCCGAGCAGTACTTC.

The chain is built from TRBV6-1 and TRBJ1-1; no clear D gene. The germline V and J ends were trimmed by 3 bases and 1 base, with 9 bases remaining between them. Germline V gives CDR1 MNHNS, CDR2 SASEGT. The CDR3 runs 14 residues. The CDR3 region is CASSDVAKNTEAFF. The CDR3, as DNA: TGTGCCAGCAGTGATGTTGCCAAGAACACTGAAGCTTTCTTT.

This chain uses TRBV14 with TRBJ2-5; D call uncertain. Germline V gives CDR1 SGHDN, CDR2 FVKESK. CDR3 length: 12 amino acids. V was clipped by 0 bases and J by 11 bases, with 10 bases between them. The CDR3 nucleotides are TGTGCCAGCAGCCAAGATCGGGTAAAGCAGTACTTC. Translation: CASSQDRVKQYF.

To note about this clonotype: The junction and the germline gene differ at one end; a read error may be behind it. The J gene is TRBJ2-5, the V gene TRBV6-5, with 10 bases that match TRBD1. The CDR3 sequence is 16 residues long. Germline lookup yields CDR1 MNHEY and CDR2 SVGAGI. The CDR3 DNA reads as TGTGCCAGCAGCTCCGGGACAGGGGAGTACCAGGAGACCCAGTACTTC. Translation: CASSSGTGEYQETQYF.

The chain uses TRBV7-9 and TRBJ1-2; D is unresolved. Germline V CDR1 and CDR2: SEHNR, FQNEAQ (reference sequence). The CDR3 extends over 11 amino acids. With 4 bases removed from V and 6 bases from J, the gap between germline ends came to 6 bases. CDR3 DNA: TGTGCCAGCAGCTCCCCAGATGGCTACACCTTC. Its protein product is CASSSPDGYTF.

This clonotype has more than one count but fewer than ten. It may be a read error: a sequence one base away is much more abundant. V is TRBV29-1 and J is TRBJ2-5, with 10 bases lining up with TRBD1. Germline CDR1 and CDR2: SQVTM and ANQGSEA. The CDR3 spans 14 residues. Losses at the gene ends were 6 bases for V and 7 bases for J; bases not matched to a gene: 11. CDR3 protein: CSVDGQGVTGTQYF. In DNA form, the CDR3 reads TGCAGCGTGGACGGACAGGGGGTTACAGGGACCCAGTACTTC.

The genes are TRBV7-2 and TRBJ2-5; D is unclear. The germline V gene encodes CDR1 SGHTA and CDR2 FQGNSA. The CDR3 sequence is 16 residues long. The germline V and J ends were trimmed by 3 bases and 5 bases, with 19 bases remaining between them. This CDR3 reads CASSFIGGPPWETQYF. The CDR3 DNA reads TGTGCCAGCAGCTTCATAGGCGGACCCCCTTGGGAGACCCAGTACTTC.

The rearrangement uses TRBV6-2 or TRBV6-3 and TRBJ2-1; TRBD2 aligns across 14 bases. From germline, CDR1 is MNHEY and CDR2 SVGEGT. This CDR3 comprises 17 residues. After removal of 5 bases from V and 4 bases from J, the junction contained 7 bases not matched to a gene. The CDR3 DNA sequence: TGTGCCAGCAGTACCCGGACTAGCGGGGGGAGTTACAATGAGCAGTTCTTC. The encoded protein is CASSTRTSGGSYNEQFF.

V gene TRBV4-1 combines with J gene TRBJ1-6; D may be TRBD1 (6 bases). V shed 0 bases and J shed 0 bases, with 12 bases lying between them. The germline V gene encodes CDR1 MGHRA and CDR2 YSYEKL. The CDR3 is 18 amino acids. The CDR3 sequence: CASSQEGAGTSYNSPLHF. The CDR3 DNA follows: TGCGCCAGCAGCCAAGAGGGGGCTGGAACCTCCTATAATTCACCCCTCCACTTT.

This clonotype was seen more than once but under ten times. The chain links TRBV5-1 to TRBJ2-3, with 7 bases matching TRBD1. Germline values: CDR1 SGHRS, CDR2 YFSETQ. The CDR3 contains 15 residues. V trimming: 4 bases; J trimming: 4 bases; junction bases outside the gene matches: 9. The CDR3 DNA follows: TGCGCCAGCAGCCCCCGGGACAGCTTCTCAGATACGCAGTATTTT. The encoded protein is CASSPRDSFSDTQYF.

The chain couples TRBV29-1 to TRBJ1-1; D uncertain. This CDR3 region has 12 residues. Trimming stripped 6 bases from V and 1 base from J, with 9 bases between. Germline assignment: CDR1 SQVTM and CDR2 ANQGSEA. CDR3 bases: TGCAGCGTCGGACGGCCGAACACTGAAGCTTTCTTT. Translated: CSVGRPNTEAFF.

This clonotype appeared a single time. V is TRBV24-1 and J is TRBJ2-1; 8 nucleotides line up with TRBD2. The CDR3 contains 14 residues. The V gene end was trimmed by 5 bases and the J gene end by 7 bases; junction bases not matched to a gene: 6. CDR1 KGHDR and CDR2 SFDVKD come from the germline V gene. The CDR3 DNA reads TGTGCCACCAGTGTGAGCGGGAGTGGAAATGAGCAGTTCTTC. Translation: CATSVSGSGNEQFF.

The chain recombines TRBV12-3 or TRBV12-4 with TRBJ2-7; D is tentatively TRBD1 or TRBD2 (5 bases each). The end of the DNA aligns better with TRBJ2-5, so the J call may be wrong. The CDR3 extends over 14 amino acids. This CDR3 is CASSPGRGGKTQYF. The DNA of the CDR3 is TGTGCCAGCAGTCCGGGACGAGGAGGAAAGACCCAGTACTTC.

This clonotype was picked up a small number of times. The chain couples TRBV2 to TRBJ2-7; 9 nucleotides match TRBD1. V was pared by 6 bases and J by 3 bases, with 6 bases of the junction left unmatched. From germline, CDR1 is SNHLY and CDR2 FYNNEI. The CDR3 is made up of 14 amino acids. The CDR3 DNA reads TGTGCCAGCAGCTCGGGACAGGGCTTCTACGAGCAGTACTTC. Translated: CASSSGQGFYEQYF.

In its sample, this clonotype was seen many times. V gene TRBV11-2 combines with J gene TRBJ2-7; 7 nucleotides line up with TRBD2. The CDR3 contains 14 residues. With V trimmed by 5 bases and J by 3 bases, 7 bases remained unmatched. Germline lookup yields CDR1 SGHAT and CDR2 FQNNGV. CDR3 amino acids: CASSQGGSLYEQYF. The DNA of the CDR3 is TGTGCCAGCAGCCAGGGAGGGTCGCTCTACGAGCAGTACTTC.

This clonotype was picked up a small number of times. The V gene is TRBV18, the J gene TRBJ1-6; no reliable D call. Deletions cut 5 bases from V and 13 bases from J, with 15 bases between. The CDR3 spans 13 residues. From germline, CDR1 is KGHSH and CDR2 LQKENI. CDR3: CASSSFREAPLHF. In DNA, the CDR3 is TGTGCCAGCTCATCCTTCAGAGAGGCGCCCCTCCACTTT.

This chain uses TRBV20-1 with TRBJ2-6; 7 positions agree with TRBD1. Germline V CDR1 and CDR2: DFQATT, SNEGSKA (reference sequence). The V segment lost 7 bases and the J segment 0 bases; nucleotides outside the gene matches: 15. The length of the CDR3 is 18 residues. As DNA, the CDR3 is TGCAGTGTCCGGCCGCCGGGACAGTTCTACTCTGGGGCCAACGTCCTGACTTTC. Protein sequence: CSVRPPGQFYSGANVLTF.

The genes are TRBV5-1 and TRBJ2-1; TRBD1 is a possible D gene (6 bases). V lost 5 bases to trimming and J lost 3 bases, with 12 bases between them. The germline V gene has CDR1 SGHRS and CDR2 YFSETQ. This CDR3 comprises 14 residues. Written as DNA, the CDR3 is TGCGCCAGCAGAAGTGGCAGGGGCTACAATGAGCAGTTCTTC. This encodes CASRSGRGYNEQFF.

As regards this clonotype: At one of its ends the junction is not consistent with the germline gene, which may arise from a read error. The chain couples TRBV12-3 or TRBV12-4 to TRBJ2-3, with D perhaps given as TRBD1 or TRBD2 (5 bases each). The CDR3 loop spans 13 amino acids. The CDR3 protein is CASSWGTADAQYF. The CDR3 region has the DNA TGTGCCAGCAGCTGGGGGACCGCAGATGCGCAGTATTTT.

The rearrangement uses TRBV6-5 and TRBJ2-7; 9 bases agree with TRBD2. The V segment lost 2 bases and the J segment 2 bases; nucleotides outside the gene matches: 4. CDR3 length equals 15 residues. Germline lookup yields CDR1 MNHEY and CDR2 SVGAGI. CDR3 bases: TGTGCCAGCAGTTACATGCGGGAGGGCCCCTACGAGCAGTACTTC. It codes for CASSYMREGPYEQYF.

As concerns this clonotype: Since the CDR3 does not end with the conserved phenylalanine or tryptophan, this likely comes from a read error. The chain combines TRBV2 with TRBJ2-5; D is undetermined. V gave up 7 bases and J gave up 1 base, with 13 bases separating them. This CDR3 comprises 14 residues. The germline CDR1 and CDR2 sequences are SNHLY and FYNNEI. CDR3 residues: CASIVRPSQETQYV. The CDR3 nucleotides read TGTGCCAGCATTGTTAGGCCCTCCCAAGAGACCCAGTACGTC.

The chain has TRBV24-1 and TRBJ2-7; 11 nucleotides align to TRBD2. The DNA matches TRBJ2-5 better at its end, which makes the J call doubtful. CDR1 is KGHDR and CDR2 is SFDVKD in the germline V gene. The CDR3 sequence is 17 residues long. Here the CDR3 reads CATSAPTTSGDLETQYF. CDR3 DNA: TGTGCCACCAGTGCTCCCACGACTAGCGGGGATTTGGAGACCCAGTACTTC.

This clonotype was detected only a few times. The V gene is TRBV29-1, the J gene TRBJ2-7; a weak D match, TRBD1 (5 bases). The J call may be incorrect, as the DNA end agrees better with TRBJ2-5. The CDR3 has 15 residues. Germline V gene data show CDR1 as SQVTM and CDR2 as ANQGSEA. This CDR3 is CSVVFFRQGAETQYF. The CDR3 coding sequence is TGCAGCGTTGTGTTTTTCCGGCAGGGCGCAGAGACCCAGTACTTC.

V gene TRBV20-1 combines with J gene TRBJ2-5, with D possibly matching TRBD2 (5 bases). The end of the DNA is better explained by TRBJ2-7, so the J call may be wrong. In germline, CDR1 is DFQATT, CDR2 SNEGSKA (reference sequence). This CDR3 comprises 10 residues. The CDR3 DNA sequence: TGCAGTGGGACTGAGTACGAGCAGTACTTC. Protein sequence: CSGTEYEQYF.